The 25 T cell receptor beta chains below come from one sample, sequenced in a study of monozygotic twins with cystic fibrosis (dated by TCRdb to 2020 to 2023). Preparation of the library involved the immunoSEQ multiplex PCR assay. TCRdb limited this immuneACCESS table to in-frame rearrangements with V and J called. A share of clones is missing; checked studies link under half to unresolved V genes, and the rest is unexplained. The sample yields over 20,000 clones; 91% were counted once. 0.29% of the sample comes from the top ten. Input material: blood. These TCRs come from a girl under 10 years old with cystic fibrosis.

V is TRBV19 and J is TRBJ1-2; maybe TRBD1 (5 bases). Germline CDR1 reads LNHDA; CDR2 reads SQIVND (reference sequence). Deletions cut 3 bases from V and 8 bases from J, with 13 bases between. This CDR3 is 13 amino acids long. The CDR3 sequence: CASSISSKGGYTF. The CDR3 bases are TGTGCCAGTAGTATTTCCAGCAAGGGGGGCTACACCTTC.

There are a few counts of this clone. V gene TRBV6-5 combines with J gene TRBJ1-6; D remains ambiguous. The CDR3 covers 13 residues. V was shortened by 5 bases and J by 7 bases, with 9 bases between the two germline ends. The V gene's germline CDR1 is MNHEY and CDR2 SVGAGI. The CDR3 protein is CASSRMKNSPLHF. The DNA of the CDR3 is TGTGCCAGCAGTCGGATGAAGAATTCACCCCTCCACTTT.

This chain uses TRBV27 with TRBJ1-1; TRBD1 agrees at 7 bases. Germline-derived CDR1 and CDR2 are MNHEY and SMNVEV (reference sequence). This CDR3 comprises 15 residues. V lost 3 bases to trimming and J lost 1 base; unmatched junction nucleotides: 5. Written as DNA, the CDR3 is TGTGCCAGCAGTTTCAGGGGGTGGGGGAACACTGAAGCTTTCTTT. It is translated as CASSFRGWGNTEAFF.

This chain uses TRBV9 with TRBJ1-1; D is unclear. The germline CDR1 and CDR2 sequences are SGDLS and YYNGEE. The ends were cut back, 0 bases at V and 7 bases at J, with 10 bases in the middle. The CDR3 has 13 residues. CDR3 in DNA: TGTGCCAGCAGCGTAGATGGTAGGATTGAAGCTTTCTTT. Amino acid sequence: CASSVDGRIEAFF.

V usage is TRBV7-2 and J usage is TRBJ2-3; 11 nucleotides align to TRBD2. This CDR3 is 16 amino acids long. J was trimmed by 1 base and V by 5 bases; bases with no gene match: 5. CDR1 and CDR2 (germline): SGHTA, FQGNSA. The CDR3 region has the DNA TGTGCCAGCAGCCCGATGACTAGCGGGGGCACAGATACGCAGTATTTT. Translation gives CASSPMTSGGTDTQYF.

This sequence joins TRBV5-6 and TRBJ1-2; D ambiguous. The V and J ends lost 7 bases and 4 bases respectively, with 20 bases between them. The CDR3 length is 15 residues. Looked up from germline, CDR1 is SGHDT and CDR2 is YYEEEE. DNA for the CDR3: TGTGCCAGCCACTTAGGGCTAAGGCAAAGCTATGGCTACACCTTC. As protein: CASHLGLRQSYGYTF.

This rearrangement joins TRBV10-3 to TRBJ1-4, with D uncertain. Looked up from germline, CDR1 is ENHRY and CDR2 is SYGVKD. This CDR3 spans 13 amino acids. Between the trimmed V and J ends, which lost 6 bases and 5 bases, there was a span of 10 bases. CDR3 sequence (DNA): TGTGCCATCAGAGGAGACATAAATGAAAAACTGTTTTTT. This encodes CAIRGDINEKLFF.

V is TRBV6-5 and J is TRBJ2-7, with a possible D match to TRBD1 (6 bases). Germline V gene lookup returns CDR1 MNHEY and CDR2 SVGAGI. The CDR3 is 14 residues long. The germline V and J ends were trimmed by 5 bases and 5 bases, with 16 bases remaining between them. The CDR3 sequence: CASSGSGTPHEQYF. CDR3 nucleotides: TGTGCCAGCAGTGGCTCCGGGACACCCCACGAGCAGTACTTC.

The gene calls are TRBV18 and TRBJ2-1; D gene ambiguous. This CDR3 spans 14 amino acids. The germline gives CDR1 KGHSH, CDR2 LQKENI. V dropped 4 bases and J dropped 2 bases, with 9 bases sitting between them. The DNA of the CDR3 is TGTGCCAGCTCACGGGTTCCCACCTACAATGAGCAGTTCTTC. It yields the protein CASSRVPTYNEQFF.

CDR3 in DNA: TGTGCCAGCAGCGGACAGACCTATGGCTACACCTTC. This gives the protein CASSGQTYGYTF. V usage is TRBV6-5 and J usage is TRBJ1-2, with D perhaps TRBD1 (6 bases). The CDR3 length is 12 residues. The germline V gene has CDR1 MNHEY and CDR2 SVGAGI. The V end was cut by 6 bases, the J end by 4 bases, with 9 bases between.

This clone was seen more than once but under ten times. The chain combines TRBV2 with TRBJ1-1; weak D call: TRBD1 (6 bases). CDR3 length: 13 residues. The V gene lost 7 bases and the J gene lost 1 base, with 10 bases spanning the gap. Germline values: CDR1 SNHLY, CDR2 FYNNEI. The CDR3 nucleotides are TGTGCCAGCAACGAACAGGGGAACACTGAAGCTTTCTTT. Protein: CASNEQGNTEAFF.

The rearrangement joins TRBV2 to TRBJ2-7, with 9 bases aligning to TRBD1. Per the germline V gene, CDR1 is SNHLY and CDR2 is FYNNEI. Trimming removed 3 bases from V and 4 bases from J; junction bases left unmatched: 4. The CDR3 loop spans 14 amino acids. This chain's CDR3 is CASSDRDREYEQYF. CDR3 nucleotides: TGTGCCAGCAGTGACCGGGACAGGGAATACGAGCAGTACTTC.

This clone occurred once. The chain couples TRBV6-1 to TRBJ1-1, with TRBD1 as a possible D gene (6 bases). The CDR3 sequence is 15 residues long. The germline V gene has CDR1 MNHNS and CDR2 SASEGT. With 4 bases removed from V and 0 bases from J, the gap between germline ends came to 12 bases. The CDR3 DNA sequence: TGTGCCAGCAGTGGGGGACACCTAATGAACACTGAAGCTTTCTTT. The encoded protein is CASSGGHLMNTEAFF.

This clone was observed a handful of times. The chain has TRBV2 and TRBJ1-5, with D unresolved. V was pared by 10 bases and J by 3 bases, with 10 bases between. Germline-derived CDR1 and CDR2 are SNHLY and FYNNEI. The CDR3 covers 12 residues. CDR3 nucleotide sequence: TGTGCCACCTGGATCGCCAATCAGCCCCAGCATTTT. Translating gives CATWIANQPQHF.

The rearrangement links TRBV13 to TRBJ1-3; weak D call: TRBD1 (5 bases). The germline V gene has CDR1 PRHDT and CDR2 FYEKMQ (reference sequence). This CDR3 is built from 15 residues. V lost 6 bases and J 0 bases, leaving 12 bases between the germline ends. The CDR3 sequence: CASSTGPRSGNTIYF. DNA for the CDR3: TGTGCCAGCAGTACGGGACCCCGCTCTGGAAACACCATATATTTT.

This sequence joins TRBV5-4 and TRBJ1-2; 7 bases line up with TRBD1. Trimming took 4 bases from V and 5 from J; bases not matched to a gene: 2. Germline lookup yields CDR1 SGHNT and CDR2 YYREEE (reference sequence). The CDR3 totals 12 residues. CDR3 DNA: TGTGCCAGCAGCCTGGGACAGTATGGCTACACCTTC. Residues: CASSLGQYGYTF. The full variable domain, its missing parts supplied by reference TRBV5-4 and TRBJ1-2, is ETGVTQSPTHLIKTRGQQVTLRCSSQSGHNTVSWYQQALGQGPQFIFQYYREEENGRGNFPPRFSGLQFPNYSSELNVNALELDDSALYLCASSLGQYGYTFGSGTRLTVV.

This clone was counted only a few times. This rearrangement joins TRBV20-1 to TRBJ1-2; D is perhaps TRBD1 (5 bases). The V gene lost 3 bases and the J gene lost 8 bases, with 10 bases spanning the gap. CDR1 and CDR2 (germline): DFQATT, SNEGSKA (reference sequence). The CDR3 extends over 11 amino acids. CDR3 in DNA: TGCAGTGCTAGTCCCGGGGGGGGCTACACCTTC. Translation: CSASPGGGYTF.

The V call is TRBV7-9, the J call TRBJ2-1; D not resolved. Between the trimmed V and J ends, which lost 1 base and 8 bases, there was a span of 21 bases. The CDR3 has 17 residues. Germline V gene lookup returns CDR1 SEHNR and CDR2 FQNEAQ (reference sequence). The DNA of the CDR3 is TGTGCCAGCAGCTTAGTCTACCCAGCCAGTAGTAGGTATGAGCAGTTCTTC. Translated: CASSLVYPASSRYEQFF. Together with reference TRBV7-9 and TRBJ2-1, the CDR3 gives the full variable domain: DTGVSQNPRHKITKRGQNVTFRCDPISEHNRLYWYRQTLGQGPEFLTYFQNEAQLEKSRLLSDRFSAERPKGSFSTLEIQRTEQGDSAMYLCASSLVYPASSRYEQFFGPGTRLTVL.

This rearrangement joins TRBV2 to TRBJ2-3; perhaps TRBD1 as D (5 bases). This CDR3 region has 14 residues. CDR1 SNHLY and CDR2 FYNNEI come from the germline V gene. V was pared by 8 bases and J by 2 bases, with 14 bases between. This CDR3 reads CASPRETITDTQYF. The DNA of the CDR3 is TGTGCCAGCCCCAGGGAAACGATCACAGATACGCAGTATTTT.

This sequence joins TRBV7-8 and TRBJ2-7; D unclear. The CDR3 totals 13 residues. V was trimmed by 3 bases and J by 4 bases, leaving 10 bases between them. Per the germline V gene, CDR1 is SGHVS and CDR2 is FQNEAQ. The CDR3 is CASSLGPVYEQYF. CDR3 DNA: TGTGCCAGCAGCTTGGGCCCTGTATACGAGCAGTACTTC. The full variable domain, completed using reference TRBV7-8 and TRBJ2-7, is GAGVSQSPRYKVAKRGQDVALRCDPISGHVSLFWYQQALGQGPEFLTYFQNEAQLDKSGLPSDRFFAERPEGSVSTLKIQRTQQEDSAVYLCASSLGPVYEQYFGPGTRLTVT.

The chain joins TRBV6-4 to TRBJ1-1; no definite D call. This CDR3 is 13 amino acids long. V lost 3 bases, J lost 0 bases, and 5 bases lay in between. Germline V CDR1 and CDR2: MRHNA, SNTAGT. CDR3 region: CASSEQLNTEAFF. CDR3 sequence (DNA): TGTGCCAGCAGTGAACAGTTGAACACTGAAGCTTTCTTT.

The chain couples TRBV7-8 to TRBJ2-3; maybe TRBD1 (6 bases). The CDR3 is 17 amino acids. Germline-derived CDR1 and CDR2 are SGHVS and FQNEAQ. The germline V and J ends were trimmed by 2 bases and 3 bases, with 18 bases remaining between them. Here the CDR3 reads CASSLPSGDTITDTQYF. In DNA form, the CDR3 reads TGTGCCAGCAGCTTACCGAGTGGGGACACTATTACAGATACGCAGTATTTT.

The rearrangement links TRBV6-1 to TRBJ1-1, with 10 bases that match TRBD1. The V segment lost 7 bases and the J segment 7 bases; nucleotides outside the gene matches: 6. The CDR3 runs 13 residues. Per germline, CDR1 MNHNS and CDR2 SASEGT. The CDR3 region has the DNA TGTGCCAGCAAAGGACAGGGGGAGGATGAAGCTTTCTTT. Its protein product is CASKGQGEDEAFF.

J is TRBJ2-7 and V is TRBV2; D remains ambiguous. Germline CDR1 is SNHLY and CDR2 is FYNNEI. Deletions cut 2 bases from V and 1 base from J, with 3 bases between. The CDR3 sequence is 12 residues long. Here the CDR3 DNA reads TGTGCCAGCAGTGAAATGTCCTACGAGCAGTACTTC. It is translated as CASSEMSYEQYF.

This clone was seen more than once but under ten times. V usage is TRBV28 and J usage is TRBJ2-5; D may be TRBD1 (6 bases). V lost 8 bases and J 3 bases, leaving 13 bases between the germline ends. Germline-derived CDR1 and CDR2 are MDHEN and SYDVKM. This CDR3 is 13 amino acids long. In DNA form, the CDR3 reads TGTGCCAGCGGGACCTGGACAGAAGAGACCCAGTACTTC. This encodes CASGTWTEETQYF.